This TCR beta chain was sequenced for a study of human T cells and chemical hapten exposure. Worth noting for this clonotype: As yet, its antigen is unknown.

The CDR3 is 14 amino acids. The germline CDR1 and CDR2 sequences are SGHTA and FQGNSA. J lost 6 bases, V lost 5 bases, and 6 bases had no gene match. Specified time point: patch test 1, 2 weeks after DPC sensitization. Treatment defined: therapeutic diphenylcyclopropenone sensitization with weekly scalp DPC. The authors extracted total RNA from unfractionated whole blood. TCRdb itself ran the RACE reads through MiXCR, one entry per CDR3 protein. The table shows under 150,000 distinct CDR3 sequences, with roughly 12% occurring only once. Whole-study findings and limits: TCRs at high frequency, those above 1 in 1000, did not change with DPC sensitization.

The chain couples TRBV7-2 to TRBJ1-5, with 8 bases matching TRBD1. The starting material was whole blood, obtained in connection with sensitization to the hapten diphenylcyclopropenone (DPC). The receptor comes from a woman aged 45-59 years with alopecia areata. Some clones in this sample may be carry-over from other donors' samples. CDR3 loop: CASSQDRAGQPQHF. In DNA form, the CDR3 reads TGTGCCAGCAGCCAGGACAGGGCGGGTCAGCCCCAGCATTTT.